The 5 T cell receptor beta chains listed next were all sequenced from one sample in a study of blood T cells in healthy people across ages. A second PCR, run for roughly 7 to 12 cycles, used a sample-barcoded 5' primer plus a J-beta primer mix. Via MiXCR, TCRdb re-called the 5' RACE reads, giving one row per CDR3 protein. The sample contains about 400,000 distinct CDR3 sequences, about 55% of which appear only once. Sample: blood. The receptors shown here come from a man aged 55 to 70 in good health.

This rearrangement joins TRBV9 to TRBJ2-2, with D possibly being TRBD2 (7 bases). The V gene's germline CDR1 is SGDLS and CDR2 YYNGEE. This CDR3 region has 17 residues. V was pared by 4 bases and J by 5 bases, with 21 bases between. CDR3 in amino acids: CASSLGTRIGGTGELFF. CDR3 sequence (DNA): TGTGCCAGCAGCTTGGGGACAAGGATCGGGGGGACCGGGGAGCTGTTTTTT.

CDR3 in DNA: TGTGCCAGCAGATCCGGCGGGGAGGCGAATCAGCCCCAGCATTTT. Its translation: CASRSGGEANQPQHF. The rearrangement uses TRBV12-3 or TRBV12-4 and TRBJ1-5; D gene uncertain. CDR3 size: 15 residues. The V and J ends lost 6 bases and 4 bases respectively, with 16 bases between them.

This clonotype was counted ten times or more. J is TRBJ2-3 and V is TRBV5-4, with D tentatively TRBD1 (5 bases). This CDR3 spans 15 amino acids. The V gene lost 0 bases and the J gene lost 3 bases, with 11 bases spanning the gap. Germline CDR1 SGHNT, CDR2 YYREEE (reference sequence). In nucleotides, the CDR3 is TGTGCCAGCAGCTTGGAAGCAAGGGGTACAGATACGCAGTATTTT. This encodes CASSLEARGTDTQYF. The whole variable domain, remainder taken from reference TRBV5-4 and TRBJ2-3, is ETGVTQSPTHLIKTRGQQVTLRCSSQSGHNTVSWYQQALGQGPQFIFQYYREEENGRGNFPPRFSGLQFPNYSSELNVNALELDDSALYLCASSLEARGTDTQYFGPGTRLTVL.

The chain carries TRBV28 and TRBJ2-7; 10 bases are shared with TRBD1. CDR1 and CDR2 from the germline V gene are MDHEN and SYDVKM. This CDR3 has 15 amino acids. The trim removed 4 bases at V and 2 bases at J, leaving 5 bases unmatched. Here the CDR3 DNA reads TGTGCCAGCAGTTGGACAGGGGGGGCCCCCTACGAGCAGTACTTC. As protein: CASSWTGGAPYEQYF.

The genes are TRBV10-3 and TRBJ2-3; no definite D call. The CDR3 runs 14 residues. Between the trimmed V and J ends, which lost 7 bases and 1 base, there was a span of 12 bases. Germline V lookup: CDR1 ENHRY, CDR2 SYGVKD. The CDR3 DNA reads as TGTGCCATCAAGTCAGCGTCTGGCACAGATACGCAGTATTTT. It codes for CAIKSASGTDTQYF.